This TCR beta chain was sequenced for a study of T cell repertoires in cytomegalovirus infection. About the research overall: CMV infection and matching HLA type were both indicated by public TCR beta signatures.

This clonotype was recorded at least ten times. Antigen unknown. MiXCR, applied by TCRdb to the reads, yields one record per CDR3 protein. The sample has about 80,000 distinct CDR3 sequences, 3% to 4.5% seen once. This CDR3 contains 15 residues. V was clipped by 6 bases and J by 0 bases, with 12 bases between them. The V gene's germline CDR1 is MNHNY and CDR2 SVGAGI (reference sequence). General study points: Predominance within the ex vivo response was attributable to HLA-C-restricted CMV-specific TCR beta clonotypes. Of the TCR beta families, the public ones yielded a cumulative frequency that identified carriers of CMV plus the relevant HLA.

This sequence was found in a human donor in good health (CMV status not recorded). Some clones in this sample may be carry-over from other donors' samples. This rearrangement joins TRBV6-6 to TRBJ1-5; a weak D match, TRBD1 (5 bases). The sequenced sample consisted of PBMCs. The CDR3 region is CASSRGHFSNQPQHF. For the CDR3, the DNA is TGTGCCAGCAGCCGAGGACATTTTAGCAATCAGCCCCAGCATTTT.